Shown below are 24 T cell receptor beta chains from a single sample sequenced in a study of Graves' ophthalmopathy and Graves' hyperthyroidism. RNA transcripts were the source from which TCR beta CDR3 regions were amplified. Investigators did first-round RT-PCR with HTBI primers, then second-round multiplex PCR. TCRdb independently ran MiXCR on the multiplex PCR reads; one entry per CDR3 protein. The table records approximately 540,000 distinct CDR3 sequences, about 40% of them present only once. Sequenced sample: peripheral blood or thyroid tissue (not recorded which). The source is an adult man with Graves' hyperthyroidism.

Comments on this clonotype: Possible read error: a much larger clone is one base away. This chain uses TRBV5-6 with TRBJ1-1; D is uncertain. CDR3 size: 15 residues. The V gene lost 2 bases and the J gene lost 4 bases, with 15 bases spanning the gap. Germline CDR1 reads SGHDT; CDR2 reads YYEEEE. The CDR3 DNA follows: TGTGCCAGCAGCTTACCCCCTACACGGAGCACTGAAGCTTTCTTT. As protein: CASSLPPTRSTEAFF.

This clonotype has a count of ten or more. Written as DNA, the CDR3 is TGCAGCGTTGAAGAAGCGACAGGTCCCTCTCGCTCTGGAAACACCATATATTTT. It yields the protein CSVEEATGPSRSGNTIYF. The chain recombines TRBV29-1 with TRBJ1-3, with D possibly matching TRBD1 (6 bases). The CDR3 runs 18 residues. Germline V gives CDR1 SQVTM, CDR2 ANQGSEA. Trimming removed 0 bases at V and 0 bases at J, with 18 bases between. The complete variable domain, with remaining parts taken from reference TRBV29-1 and TRBJ1-3, reads SAVISQKPSRDICQRGTSLTIQCQVDSQVTMMFWYRQQPGQSLTLIATANQGSEATYESGFVIDKFPISRPNLTFSTLTVSNMSPEDSSIYLCSVEEATGPSRSGNTIYFGEGSWLTVV.

This clonotype has a handful of counts. The rearrangement uses TRBV13 and TRBJ2-5; 12 bases line up with TRBD2. CDR1 and CDR2 from the germline V gene are PRHDT and FYEKMQ (reference sequence). The CDR3 spans 18 residues. Trimming cost V 4 bases and J 0 bases; bases outside gene matches: 9. The CDR3 DNA sequence: TGTGCCAGCAGCTACAGACTAGCGGGGGACACGTACCAAGAGACCCAGTACTTC. Amino acids: CASSYRLAGDTYQETQYF.

Regarding this clonotype: Sequence at one end of the junction differs from germline and may be a read error. The chain combines TRBV6-6 with TRBJ1-1; 10 positions match TRBD1. Germline lookup yields CDR1 MNHNY and CDR2 SVGAGI (reference sequence). CDR3 length: 18 residues. In DNA, the CDR3 is TGCGCCAGCAGCCTTTTCACCGGGACAGGGGCCCGGAACACTGAAGCTTTCTTT. This gives the protein CASSLFTGTGARNTEAFF.

This clonotype showed up many times. The genes are TRBV5-8 and TRBJ2-5; either TRBD1 or TRBD2 may fit D (5 bases each). The ends were cut back, 5 bases at V and 3 bases at J, with 11 bases in the middle. Per the germline V gene, CDR1 is SGHTS and CDR2 is YDEGEE. The CDR3 has 13 residues. The CDR3 loop is CASSTGTKETQYF. The CDR3 bases are TGTGCCAGCAGTACCGGGACCAAAGAGACCCAGTACTTC.

V and J are TRBV29-1 and TRBJ1-2; TRBD1 matches at 7 bases. Germline V gives CDR1 SQVTM, CDR2 ANQGSEA. Unmatched junction bases numbered 12, after V lost 6 bases and J lost 8 bases. The CDR3 runs to 13 residues. The CDR3 nucleotides are TGCAGCGTCCAACTCGGACAGGCGATGGGCTACACCTTC. Amino acids: CSVQLGQAMGYTF.

This clonotype is labeled as hyperexpanded. V is TRBV7-9 and J is TRBJ2-7; 11 bases fit TRBD1. CDR3 size: 15 residues. From germline, CDR1 is SEHNR and CDR2 FQNEAQ (reference sequence). Trimming took 3 bases from V and 3 from J; bases not matched to a gene: 4. The CDR3, as DNA: TGTGCCAGCAGCTTCCGGGACAGGGGGGACTACGAGCAGTACTTC. This encodes CASSFRDRGDYEQYF.

The V and J genes are TRBV7-9 and TRBJ2-4; TRBD1 might be the D (6 bases). Germline-derived CDR1 and CDR2 are SEHNR and FQNEAQ (reference sequence). V lost 3 bases, J lost 6 bases, and 18 bases lay in between. This CDR3 is built from 16 residues. This CDR3 is CASSFSSKDSRNIQYF. The CDR3 DNA follows: TGTGCCAGCAGCTTTAGTAGTAAGGACAGCCGAAACATTCAGTACTTC. Full variable domain (outside the CDR3, taken from reference TRBV7-9 and TRBJ2-4): DTGVSQNPRHKITKRGQNVTFRCDPISEHNRLYWYRQTLGQGPEFLTYFQNEAQLEKSRLLSDRFSAERPKGSFSTLEIQRTEQGDSAMYLCASSFSSKDSRNIQYFGAGTRLSVL.

The chain combines TRBV7-2 with TRBJ1-5; 8 positions agree with TRBD1. V was pared by 6 bases and J by 6 bases, with 10 bases of the junction left unmatched. CDR3 length equals 15 residues. Germline V gene lookup returns CDR1 SGHTA and CDR2 FQGNSA. In DNA form, the CDR3 reads TGTGCCAGCAGTTATGACAGGGGAAACATTCAGCCCCAGCATTTT. Its protein product is CASSYDRGNIQPQHF.

This chain links TRBV20-1 with TRBJ1-1; 9 nucleotides line up with TRBD1. CDR3 length: 15 amino acids. Germline loops: CDR1 DFQATT, CDR2 SNEGSKA (reference sequence). With 6 bases clipped from V and 2 bases from J, the junction kept 10 bases outside the gene matches. CDR3 in amino acids: CSAPRQGGINTEAFF. The DNA of the CDR3 is TGCAGTGCCCCCAGACAGGGGGGAATTAACACTGAAGCTTTCTTT.

The chain uses TRBV11-2 and TRBJ1-1, with TRBD1 identical over 9 bases. The V gene's germline CDR1 is SGHAT and CDR2 FQNNGV. The CDR3 is 18 amino acids. V trimming: 2 bases; J trimming: 3 bases; junction bases outside the gene matches: 13. CDR3 in amino acids: CASSLRIGTGRVYTEAFF. CDR3 nucleotide sequence: TGTGCCAGCAGCTTACGAATAGGGACAGGGAGGGTGTACACTGAAGCTTTCTTT.

About this clonotype: One base away lies a much larger clone, so this may be a sequencing read error. This sequence joins TRBV12-3 or TRBV12-4 and TRBJ1-4; perhaps TRBD1 as D (6 bases). This CDR3 has 14 residues. Trimming took off 6 bases at V and 7 bases at J, with 15 bases between the two ends. CDR3 amino acids: CASSRGAGAEKLFF. CDR3 DNA: TGTGCCAGCAGCCGCGGGGCAGGGGCTGAAAAACTGTTTTTT.

This clonotype was seen repeatedly, ten times or more. The chain uses TRBV12-3 or TRBV12-4 and TRBJ2-7, with D maybe TRBD1 (6 bases). This CDR3 comprises 12 residues. V gave up 6 bases and J gave up 7 bases, with 13 bases separating them. The CDR3: CASSYLGGEQYF. The CDR3 nucleotides are TGTGCCAGCAGCTATCTAGGGGGTGAGCAGTACTTC.

Ten or more counts support this clonotype. The chain uses TRBV9 and TRBJ2-2; D remains ambiguous. V dropped 2 bases and J dropped 1 base, with 3 bases sitting between them. Germline lookup yields CDR1 SGDLS and CDR2 YYNGEE. The length of the CDR3 is 13 residues. CDR3 bases: TGTGCCAGCAGCGTCCAGAACACCGGGGAGCTGTTTTTT. Its protein is CASSVQNTGELFF.

As to this clonotype: A much larger clone is a single base away; this may be a read error. The chain couples TRBV9 to TRBJ2-7; 12 nucleotides agree with TRBD1. Germline CDR1 SGDLS, CDR2 YYNGEE. Trimming took 0 bases from V and 8 from J; bases not matched to a gene: 12. CDR3 length: 17 residues. The CDR3 DNA reads as TGTGCCAGCAGCGTAGGGGGGACAGGGGGCCTAAATAACAAGCAGTACTTC. Translation: CASSVGGTGGLNNKQYF.

The rearrangement joins TRBV6-5 to TRBJ1-5; 10 bases are shared with TRBD1. Germline V CDR1 and CDR2: MNHEY, SVGAGI. The V and J ends lost 6 bases and 2 bases, in that order; junction bases with no gene match: 7. The CDR3 contains 16 residues. The CDR3 loop reads CASRTATGGGNQPQHF. The CDR3 nucleotides are TGTGCCAGCAGGACCGCGACAGGGGGCGGCAATCAGCCCCAGCATTTT.

Many counts were recorded for this clonotype. V is TRBV2 and J is TRBJ2-5; 9 positions agree with TRBD1. Per germline, CDR1 SNHLY and CDR2 FYNNEI. The V gene end was trimmed by 7 bases and the J gene end by 5 bases; junction bases not matched to a gene: 11. CDR3 length: 15 residues. CDR3 sequence (DNA): TGTGCCAGCATCTTTGAGGGACAGGGAGTGGAGACCCAGTACTTC. It translates to CASIFEGQGVETQYF.

This clonotype was recorded a few times. The chain recombines TRBV2 with TRBJ2-2, with 10 positions matching TRBD1. Trimming cost V 4 bases and J 0 bases; bases outside gene matches: 14. The CDR3 has 20 amino acids. The germline V gene encodes CDR1 SNHLY and CDR2 FYNNEI. CDR3 in DNA: TGTGCCAGCAGTGGGGACAGGGGCGAATTAAAAACTACGAACACCGGGGAGCTGTTTTTT. Protein: CASSGDRGELKTTNTGELFF. Together with reference TRBV2 and TRBJ2-2, the CDR3 gives the full variable domain: EPEVTQTPSHQVTQMGQEVILRCVPISNHLYFYWYRQILGQKVEFLVSFYNNEISEKSEIFDDQFSVERPDGSNFTLKIRSTKLEDSAMYFCASSGDRGELKTTNTGELFFGEGSRLTVL.

This sequence joins TRBV4-1 and TRBJ1-5, with D hard to call. Trimming stripped 0 bases from V and 5 bases from J, with 14 bases between. The CDR3 has 16 amino acids. Germline V gene data show CDR1 as MGHRA and CDR2 as YSYEKL. The CDR3 protein is CASSQDPKWAYQPQHF. Here the CDR3 DNA reads TGCGCCAGCAGCCAAGATCCTAAGTGGGCATATCAGCCCCAGCATTTT.

This clonotype was counted many times. This rearrangement joins TRBV2 to TRBJ2-5; D possibly uses TRBD1 or TRBD2 (5 bases each). Trimming removed 7 bases from V and 5 bases from J, with 14 bases in between. The CDR3 contains 13 residues. Germline CDR1 and CDR2: SNHLY and FYNNEI. Here the CDR3 DNA reads TGTGCCAGCACGCAGCCGGGGCGGGAGACCCAGTACTTC. Protein product: CASTQPGRETQYF.

This clonotype was seen once. The CDR3 DNA reads as TGCAGCGTTGACTCACTAAAAACTAACACAGATACGCAGTATTTT. Amino acid sequence: CSVDSLKTNTDTQYF. This chain joins TRBV29-1 and TRBJ2-3; D call uncertain. In germline, CDR1 is SQVTM, CDR2 ANQGSEA. Trimming left V 3 bases short and J 2 bases short, with 15 bases between. The CDR3 covers 15 residues.

This clonotype was counted between two and nine times. The rearrangement joins TRBV2 to TRBJ1-6, with a weak D call TRBD1 (6 bases). This CDR3 comprises 17 residues. Trimming left V 3 bases short and J 0 bases short, with 12 bases between. From germline, CDR1 is SNHLY and CDR2 FYNNEI. DNA of the CDR3: TGTGCCAGCAGTGATCCCTTGGACAGCTCCTATAATTCACCCCTCCACTTT. It translates to CASSDPLDSSYNSPLHF.

Notes on this clonotype: One base away lies a much larger clone, so this may be a sequencing read error. V usage is TRBV11-3 and J usage is TRBJ2-2; maybe TRBD2 (5 bases). The ends were cut back, 5 bases at V and 0 bases at J, with 13 bases in the middle. The CDR3 spans 16 residues. Germline V gene lookup returns CDR1 SGHNT and CDR2 YENEEA. The CDR3 DNA sequence: TGTGCCAGCAGCGAGGGAAGTAACGCGAACACCGGGGAGCTGTTTTTT. Translated: CASSEGSNANTGELFF.

At least ten counts were recorded for this clonotype. The gene calls are TRBV4-1 and TRBJ2-7; maybe TRBD2 (6 bases). V dropped 6 bases and J dropped 1 base, with 19 bases sitting between them. This CDR3 is built from 16 residues. Germline CDR1 is MGHRA and CDR2 is YSYEKL. The CDR3 DNA reads as TGCGCCAGCAGTCCCCCGGCGGGACGCCGGTCCTACGAGCAGTACTTC. Its protein product is CASSPPAGRRSYEQYF.